This T cell receptor beta chain is drawn from a study of T cells after yellow fever vaccination. Study-wide points: The appearance of a small share of clonotypes in both CD4 and CD8 compartments was observed. The secondary response was weaker, and its peak arrived faster, on day 5 versus 15.

TCRdb itself ran the 5' RACE reads through MiXCR, one entry per CDR3 protein. The table lists 300,000 to 400,000 distinct CDR3 sequences, about 9.5% of them singletons. The CDR3 has 15 amino acids. The J segment lost 1 base and the V segment lost 4 bases, leaving 7 bases of the junction unmatched. Looked up from germline, CDR1 is DFQATT and CDR2 is SNEGSKA (reference sequence). In its sample, this clonotype was seen a few times. Its antigen is undetermined. The material was PBMCs, obtained on the day of the first yellow fever vaccination. The J gene is TRBJ1-5, the V gene TRBV20-1; 7 nucleotides match TRBD1. The receptor comes from a man aged 18-30 years who received the YFV17D yellow fever vaccine. The CDR3 protein is CSATTGSLSNQPQHF. The CDR3 region has the DNA TGCAGTGCTACGACAGGGTCTTTGAGCAATCAGCCCCAGCATTTT.